Listed here are 25 T cell receptor beta chains from one sample, sequenced in a study of beta chain features in type 1 diabetes. The sequenced template was cDNA made from the entire isolated RNA. Method: immunoSEQ multiplex PCR; TCRdb's copy keeps in-frame clones and lacks some. The sample carries around 710,000 clones, about an eighth recorded once. Broader study findings: Shortening of TCRB CDR3s, moderate but significant, appeared in all four CD4+ subsets of Type 1 diabetes patients.

Their antigens are not known. Sequences were obtained from naive CD4+ T cells from blood. Receptors originate from a man aged 30 to 39 with type 1 diabetes.

This clone has more than one count but fewer than ten. V gene TRBV7-7 combines with J gene TRBJ2-3; D is uncertain. CDR1 is SSHAT, CDR2 FNYEAQ, per germline (reference sequence). The CDR3 contains 15 residues. Trimming stripped 1 base from V and 1 base from J, with 9 bases between. In DNA, the CDR3 is TGTGCCAGCAGCTTAGGGACGCCTGGCACAGATACGCAGTATTTT. Its protein is CASSLGTPGTDTQYF.

This clone was observed a handful of times. The sample holds other DNA sequences that translate to the same CDR3. The chain couples TRBV18 to TRBJ2-2; the D is unclear. Trimming left V 1 base short and J 3 bases short, with 3 bases between. This CDR3 has 13 residues. The germline V gene has CDR1 KGHSH and CDR2 LQKENI. CDR3 DNA: TGTGCCAGCTCACCACGAGACACCGGGGAGCTGTTTTTT. Its translation is CASSPRDTGELFF.

The chain combines TRBV5-6 with TRBJ1-5; 7 bases match TRBD1. Unmatched junction bases numbered 8, after V lost 6 bases and J lost 5 bases. Germline CDR1 reads SGHDT; CDR2 reads YYEEEE. The CDR3 is made up of 14 amino acids. The CDR3 coding sequence is TGTGCCAGCAACTACCGGGACAGAGATCAGCCCCAGCATTTT. Its translation: CASNYRDRDQPQHF.

The chain is built from TRBV2 and TRBJ2-3; 9 bases fit TRBD2. CDR3 length: 15 amino acids. The germline CDR1 and CDR2 sequences are SNHLY and FYNNEI. J gave up 7 bases and V 1 base, and 6 bases lay outside the gene matches. The CDR3 DNA sequence: TGTGCCAGCAGTGAAGGGCGGGGGGGCCGTAATACGCAGTATTTT. Residues: CASSEGRGGRNTQYF. Filled out from reference TRBV2 and TRBJ2-3, the complete variable domain reads EPEVTQTPSHQVTQMGQEVILRCVPISNHLYFYWYRQILGQKVEFLVSFYNNEISEKSEIFDDQFSVERPDGSNFTLKIRSTKLEDSAMYFCASSEGRGGRNTQYFGPGTRLTVL.

V usage is TRBV10-3 and J usage is TRBJ2-1, with 8 bases aligning to TRBD2. The length of the CDR3 is 15 residues. The trim removed 3 bases at V and 8 bases at J, leaving 9 bases unmatched. The germline V gene has CDR1 ENHRY and CDR2 SYGVKD. The CDR3 reads CAISDATSGGDEQFF. The CDR3 nucleotides read TGTGCCATCAGTGATGCAACTAGCGGTGGGGATGAGCAGTTCTTC.

The CDR3 loop reads CASSSPNPGHYGYTF. The CDR3 coding sequence is TGTGCCAGCAGCTCACCCAACCCAGGCCACTATGGCTACACCTTC. The chain links TRBV7-2 to TRBJ1-2, with D unclear. Germline V CDR1 and CDR2: SGHTA, FQGNSA. V was shortened by 4 bases and J by 3 bases, with 15 bases between the two germline ends. This CDR3 comprises 15 residues.

J is TRBJ2-7 and V is TRBV11-2; the D gene is possibly TRBD2 (6 bases). The germline V gene has CDR1 SGHAT and CDR2 FQNNGV. There are 15 residues in the CDR3. Deletions cut 5 bases from V and 6 bases from J, with 20 bases between. CDR3 coding DNA: TGTGCCAGCAGCCCACGGGGTCGACTAGTTGCCGAGCAGTACTTC. Translated: CASSPRGRLVAEQYF. The entire variable domain, with the rest obtained from reference TRBV11-2 and TRBJ2-7, is as follows: EAGVAQSPRYKIIEKRQSVAFWCNPISGHATLYWYQQILGQGPKLLIQFQNNGVVDDSQLPKDRFSAERLKGVDSTLKIQPAKLEDSAVYLCASSPRGRLVAEQYFGPGTRLTVT.

Only a few counts were recorded for this clone. The J gene is TRBJ1-4, the V gene TRBV29-1; D unclear. From germline, CDR1 is SQVTM and CDR2 ANQGSEA. Trimming left V 7 bases short and J 10 bases short, with 13 bases between. This CDR3 has 11 residues. In DNA form, the CDR3 reads TGCAGCGCCCCCGACGGCGGAAAACTGTTTTTT. Its protein product is CSAPDGGKLFF.

As to this clone: One junction end does not reproduce the germline sequence, and a read error may be involved. V is TRBV7-7 and J is TRBJ2-3; 8 bases align to TRBD1. The V gene's germline CDR1 is SSHAT and CDR2 FNYEAQ (reference sequence). CDR3 length equals 15 residues. The CDR3 region has the DNA TGTGCTAGCAGCCGGACAGGGTTTAGCACAGATACGCAGTATTTT. Translation: CASSRTGFSTDTQYF.

DNA for the CDR3: TGTGCCAGTTCGGCGGGACACTCCTTAGAGACCCAGTACTTC. It yields the protein CASSAGHSLETQYF. V gene TRBV7-9 combines with J gene TRBJ2-5; D is tentatively TRBD1 or TRBD2 (6 bases each). The V end lost 9 bases, the J end lost 4 bases, and 18 bases lay between the germline ends. CDR1 and CDR2 from the germline V gene are SEHNR and FQNEAQ (reference sequence). The CDR3 has 14 residues.

J is TRBJ2-3 and V is TRBV6-5; D unclear. The V end lost 0 bases, the J end lost 2 bases, and 9 bases lay between the germline ends. Germline loops: CDR1 MNHEY, CDR2 SVGAGI. This CDR3 is built from 15 residues. CDR3 DNA sequence: TGTGCCAGCAGTTACTCCCCGGGTTTCACAGATACGCAGTATTTT. Translated: CASSYSPGFTDTQYF.

This clone was observed a few times. The V gene is TRBV14, the J gene TRBJ2-3; TRBD1 is a possible D gene (6 bases). The CDR3 has 14 amino acids. The V and J ends lost 1 base and 8 bases respectively, with 13 bases between them. Germline CDR1 SGHDN, CDR2 FVKESK. The CDR3 bases are TGTGCCAGCAGCCAAGGCAGGGGAATTGTTACGCAGTATTTT. Its protein is CASSQGRGIVTQYF.

This chain links TRBV6-5 with TRBJ2-1; D is perhaps TRBD2 (6 bases). This CDR3 contains 16 residues. V was shortened by 0 bases and J by 7 bases, with 16 bases between the two germline ends. The germline V gene encodes CDR1 MNHEY and CDR2 SVGAGI. The CDR3 loop is CASSYSRTGELNEQFF. The DNA of the CDR3 is TGTGCCAGCAGTTACTCCCGGACGGGGGAATTAAATGAGCAGTTCTTC.

This clone came up a few times. The chain recombines TRBV18 with TRBJ1-3, with 8 bases identical to TRBD1. Unmatched junction bases numbered 4, after V lost 2 bases and J lost 4 bases. The CDR3 totals 15 residues. Germline CDR1 KGHSH, CDR2 LQKENI. The CDR3 loop reads CASSPSRGPGNTIYF. The CDR3, as DNA: TGTGCCAGCTCACCAAGCAGGGGGCCCGGAAACACCATATATTTT.

This clone was observed a handful of times. CDR3 sequence reads: CASSPGGRLNTGELFF. CDR3 sequence (DNA): TGCGCCAGCAGCCCAGGGGGTAGACTGAACACCGGGGAGCTGTTTTTT. This sequence joins TRBV4-3 and TRBJ2-2; 7 bases match TRBD1. Germline V gene sequence: CDR1 LGHNA, CDR2 YSLEER. This CDR3 contains 16 residues. Trimming at V came to 4 bases and at J to 1 base, leaving 6 bases not matched to a gene.

V and J are TRBV9 and TRBJ2-2; the D call may be TRBD1 or TRBD2 (7 bases each). The CDR3 has 18 residues. Trimming cost V 4 bases and J 1 base, with 20 bases left between them. Per germline, CDR1 SGDLS and CDR2 YYNGEE. The CDR3 bases are TGTGCCAGCAGCTCCCGGGGAGGGGGCCTCCTGAACACCGGGGAGCTGTTTTTT. This gives the protein CASSSRGGGLLNTGELFF.

The V and J genes are TRBV11-2 and TRBJ2-1, with a weak D call TRBD1 (5 bases). The germline V gene encodes CDR1 SGHAT and CDR2 FQNNGV. The CDR3 loop spans 14 amino acids. V lost 5 bases to trimming and J lost 8 bases, with 16 bases between them. The CDR3 nucleotides read TGTGCCAGCAGCCCTATGGGGTGGGGCGATGAGCAGTTCTTC. It yields the protein CASSPMGWGDEQFF.

This chain's CDR3 is CASSLRTDTQYF. The DNA for the CDR3 is TGTGCCAGCAGTCTCCGGACAGATACGCAGTATTTT. The chain joins TRBV6-5 to TRBJ2-3; D is uncertain. CDR1 and CDR2 (germline): MNHEY, SVGAGI. The CDR3 is 12 residues long. V lost 5 bases to trimming and J lost 3 bases, with 6 bases between them.

CDR3 sequence reads: CASSPMGLAGGSSYNEQFF. CDR3 bases: TGTGCCAGCAGCCCAATGGGGCTAGCGGGGGGGAGCTCCTACAATGAGCAGTTCTTC. V and J are TRBV7-3 and TRBJ2-1, with 12 bases lining up with TRBD2. Per germline, CDR1 SGHTA and CDR2 FQGTGA. The V and J ends lost 5 bases and 0 bases, in that order; junction bases with no gene match: 11. The CDR3 runs 19 residues.

The chain links TRBV6-5 to TRBJ1-3; D is undetermined. The CDR3 runs to 14 residues. The V end lost 4 bases, the J end lost 0 bases, and 7 bases lay between the germline ends. CDR1 is MNHEY, CDR2 SVGAGI, per germline. The CDR3, as DNA: TGTGCCAGCAGTTTAGGGTTCTCTGGAAACACCATATATTTT. Translated: CASSLGFSGNTIYF.

The chain recombines TRBV2 with TRBJ2-7, with D unclear. Per the germline V gene, CDR1 is SNHLY and CDR2 is FYNNEI. The length of the CDR3 is 15 residues. The germline V and J ends were trimmed by 1 base and 1 base, with 11 bases remaining between them. DNA of the CDR3: TGTGCCAGCAGTGAAGTGCGAACAATTTCCTACGAGCAGTACTTC. Translated: CASSEVRTISYEQYF.

The gene calls are TRBV7-8 and TRBJ2-7; 8 positions match TRBD1. The germline V gene encodes CDR1 SGHVS and CDR2 FQNEAQ. Germline trimming cut 4 bases from V and 6 bases from J; bases unmatched to any gene: 8. The CDR3 is made up of 14 amino acids. CDR3 residues: CASSWNARGREQYF. In nucleotides, the CDR3 is TGTGCCAGCAGCTGGAACGCCAGGGGGCGCGAGCAGTACTTC.

The genes are TRBV7-2 and TRBJ2-3, with 10 bases matching TRBD2. Looked up from germline, CDR1 is SGHTA and CDR2 is FQGNSA. Germline trimming cut 5 bases from V and 4 bases from J; bases unmatched to any gene: 6. This CDR3 is built from 15 residues. In DNA, the CDR3 is TGTGCCAGCAGCCCAGGACTAGCGGTCTCAGATACGCAGTATTTT. Its translation is CASSPGLAVSDTQYF.

This clone was counted a few times. The gene calls are TRBV19 and TRBJ1-1; D unresolved. The CDR3 contains 15 residues. V lost 8 bases and J lost 0, with 16 bases in between. CDR1 is LNHDA, CDR2 SQIVND, per germline (reference sequence). In DNA form, the CDR3 reads TGTGCCAGTCCCTCGCCGGGGAAAATGAACACTGAAGCTTTCTTT. This translates into CASPSPGKMNTEAFF.

There are a few counts of this clone. The gene calls are TRBV18 and TRBJ2-7; TRBD1 aligns across 7 bases. The V segment lost 6 bases and the J segment 3 bases; nucleotides outside the gene matches: 11. CDR1 and CDR2 from the germline V gene are KGHSH and LQKENI. CDR3 length: 15 amino acids. CDR3 region: CASSPTSQGSYEQYF. The CDR3 bases are TGTGCCAGCTCCCCCACGTCACAGGGGAGCTACGAGCAGTACTTC. The entire variable domain, with the rest obtained from reference TRBV18 and TRBJ2-7, is as follows: NAGVMQNPRHLVRRRGQEARLRCSPMKGHSHVYWYRQLPEEGLKFMVYLQKENIIDESGMPKERFSAEFPKEGPSILRIQQVVRGDSAAYFCASSPTSQGSYEQYFGPGTRLTVT.